This T cell receptor (beta chain) stems from a study of T cell responses to AZD1222 COVID-19 vaccine. This CDR3 contains 14 residues. Germline V gives CDR1 KGHSH, CDR2 LQKENI. Trimming shortened V by 8 bases and J by 4 bases, and 14 bases separated the two germline ends. Using immunoSEQ multiplex PCR, the repertoire was profiled, and TCRdb retains in-frame clones only, with some absent. Seen here are roughly 170,000 clones, 85% to 95% observed once, and the top ten hold roughly 1.5%. This receptor was taken from an adult who received the AZD1222 COVID-19 vaccine. The material was peripheral blood, obtained 28 days after the second AZD1222 dose. V is TRBV18 and J is TRBJ2-2, with D possibly being TRBD1 (6 bases). This CDR3 is CASGTGPRTGELFF. The CDR3 DNA reads as TGTGCCAGCGGAACAGGGCCTCGCACCGGGGAGCTGTTTTTT.